Below are 24 T cell receptor beta chains sequenced from a single sample in a study of human CD4 T cells and Enterobacteriaceae. The protocol was immunoSEQ multiplex PCR, while the TCRdb copy is restricted to in-frame clones and leaves out a portion. The repertoire holds tens of thousands of clones, with around 80% as singletons. The memory gate held CD4+ cells that were not CD45RA+CCR7+CD95- naive cells, over 98% pure. The material sequenced was memory CD4+ T cells from blood. The source is a human donor in good health.

V gene TRBV19 combines with J gene TRBJ1-5, with 7 bases fitting TRBD1. V gave up 9 bases and J gave up 4 bases; unmatched junction bases: 3. The CDR3 consists of 12 residues. CDR1 and CDR2 (germline): LNHDA, SQIVND (reference sequence). The CDR3 sequence is CASGQANQPQHF. The CDR3 coding sequence is TGTGCCAGCGGACAGGCAAATCAGCCCCAGCATTTT.

The V gene is TRBV5-1, the J gene TRBJ2-3, with D perhaps assigned TRBD1 or TRBD2 (5 bases each). From germline, CDR1 is SGHRS and CDR2 YFSETQ. V was trimmed by 0 bases and J by 2 bases, leaving 13 bases between them. This CDR3 is built from 16 residues. The CDR3 DNA is TGCGCCAGCAGCTTGGCGGTCCGGGACCTCACAGATACGCAGTATTTT. Amino acids: CASSLAVRDLTDTQYF.

This sequence joins TRBV18 and TRBJ2-1, with a possible D match to TRBD2 (5 bases). The CDR3 contains 14 residues. Germline assignment: CDR1 KGHSH and CDR2 LQKENI. Deletions cut 2 bases from V and 5 bases from J, with 10 bases between. CDR3 region: CASSPFSGDNEQFF. CDR3 DNA sequence: TGTGCCAGCTCACCATTCAGCGGTGACAATGAGCAGTTCTTC.

V gene TRBV20-1 combines with J gene TRBJ1-1, with D perhaps TRBD1 (6 bases). Trimming took off 5 bases at V and 4 bases at J, with 8 bases between the two ends. CDR1 and CDR2 from the germline V gene are DFQATT and SNEGSKA (reference sequence). The CDR3 runs 11 residues. The CDR3 region has the DNA TGCAGTGCTCCACAGGGCACTGAAGCTTTCTTT. This encodes CSAPQGTEAFF.

This chain uses TRBV11-2 with TRBJ2-7; 8 nucleotides line up with TRBD2. From germline, CDR1 is SGHAT and CDR2 FQNNGV. Losses at the gene ends were 5 bases for V and 5 bases for J; bases not matched to a gene: 23. The CDR3 runs 19 residues. Here the CDR3 reads CASSPVERGRTSLNNEQYF. CDR3 nucleotides: TGTGCCAGCAGCCCTGTTGAGAGAGGAAGGACTAGCCTGAACAACGAGCAGTACTTC. The full variable domain, with the rest looked up from reference TRBV11-2 and TRBJ2-7, is EAGVAQSPRYKIIEKRQSVAFWCNPISGHATLYWYQQILGQGPKLLIQFQNNGVVDDSQLPKDRFSAERLKGVDSTLKIQPAKLEDSAVYLCASSPVERGRTSLNNEQYFGPGTRLTVT.

V and J are TRBV7-3 and TRBJ2-1; TRBD2 matches at 9 bases. The CDR3 is 16 amino acids. J gave up 2 bases and V 3 bases, and 5 bases lay outside the gene matches. Looked up from germline, CDR1 is SGHTA and CDR2 is FQGTGA. The CDR3 nucleotides are TGTGCCAGCAGCTTCGTAGCGGGAGTCGCCTACAATGAGCAGTTCTTC. Translation: CASSFVAGVAYNEQFF.

This clone has just a few counts. This chain connects TRBV18 to TRBJ2-1, with 10 bases identical to TRBD1. The CDR3 consists of 16 residues. The V gene's germline CDR1 is KGHSH and CDR2 LQKENI. After removal of 0 bases from V and 9 bases from J, the junction contained 8 bases not matched to a gene. CDR3 nucleotides: TGTGCCAGCTCACCACCGACAGGGGGCTATCGGAGTGAGCAGTTCTTC. This codes for CASSPPTGGYRSEQFF.

This sequence joins TRBV28 and TRBJ1-5; D is uncertain. The CDR3 sequence is 14 residues long. Per the germline V gene, CDR1 is MDHEN and CDR2 is SYDVKM. V was clipped by 8 bases and J by 1 base, with 12 bases between them. CDR3 in amino acids: CASSQGMSNQPQHF. The DNA of the CDR3 is TGTGCCAGCTCACAAGGTATGAGCAATCAGCCCCAGCATTTT.

The chain uses TRBV2 and TRBJ2-2; 14 bases are shared with TRBD2. The junction had 7 bases not matched to a gene; V was cut back by 6 bases and J by 7 bases. CDR3 length equals 16 residues. Germline V gene lookup returns CDR1 SNHLY and CDR2 FYNNEI. This CDR3 is CASRLGLAGGDGELFF. CDR3 nucleotides: TGTGCCAGCAGATTAGGACTAGCGGGAGGTGACGGGGAGCTGTTTTTT.

The chain carries TRBV5-6 and TRBJ2-1; maybe TRBD1 (5 bases). Looked up from germline, CDR1 is SGHDT and CDR2 is YYEEEE. CDR3 length: 14 amino acids. V was cut by 7 bases and J by 0 bases, with 11 bases left in between. Here the CDR3 reads CASRQWNSYNEQFF. CDR3 nucleotide sequence: TGTGCCAGCCGACAGTGGAACTCCTACAATGAGCAGTTCTTC. The full variable domain, completed using reference TRBV5-6 and TRBJ2-1, is DAGVTQSPTHLIKTRGQQVTLRCSPKSGHDTVSWYQQALGQGPQFIFQYYEEEERQRGNFPDRFSGHQFPNYSSELNVNALLLGDSALYLCASRQWNSYNEQFFGPGTRLTVL.

The chain combines TRBV11-2 with TRBJ2-5, with D perhaps assigned TRBD1 or TRBD2 (6 bases each). The CDR3 totals 13 residues. The V end was cut by 10 bases, the J end by 4 bases, with 16 bases between. Germline-derived CDR1 and CDR2 are SGHAT and FQNNGV. CDR3 sequence: CATLPGASETQYF. CDR3 sequence (DNA): TGTGCCACCCTACCGGGGGCCTCAGAGACCCAGTACTTC. The full variable domain, completed using reference TRBV11-2 and TRBJ2-5, is EAGVAQSPRYKIIEKRQSVAFWCNPISGHATLYWYQQILGQGPKLLIQFQNNGVVDDSQLPKDRFSAERLKGVDSTLKIQPAKLEDSAVYLCATLPGASETQYFGPGTRLLVL.

The chain carries TRBV5-4 and TRBJ2-7, with a tentative D call TRBD2 (6 bases). The germline V gene encodes CDR1 SGHNT and CDR2 YYREEE (reference sequence). V was cut by 0 bases and J by 4 bases, with 14 bases left in between. The CDR3 is made up of 15 amino acids. The DNA for the CDR3 is TGTGCCAGCAGCTTGGGCGGGATATCCCCATACGAGCAGTACTTC. It encodes CASSLGGISPYEQYF.

The V and J genes are TRBV6-6 and TRBJ2-3; 8 bases are a match to TRBD2. Trimming at V came to 6 bases and at J to 5 bases, leaving 7 bases not matched to a gene. CDR1 and CDR2 from the germline V gene are MNHNY and SVGAGI (reference sequence). The length of the CDR3 is 14 residues. The CDR3 region is CASRTSGRGDTQYF. CDR3 DNA: TGTGCCAGCAGGACCAGCGGGAGAGGAGATACGCAGTATTTT.

The table lists this clone with a few counts. The chain couples TRBV5-6 to TRBJ1-2, with TRBD1 matching 7 bases. Looked up from germline, CDR1 is SGHDT and CDR2 is YYEEEE. Trimming cost V 0 bases and J 7 bases; bases outside gene matches: 12. The CDR3 consists of 16 residues. Here the CDR3 DNA reads TGTGCCAGCAGCTTGGCCACCATACAGGGGACGAGTGGCTACACCTTC. As protein: CASSLATIQGTSGYTF. Supplemented by reference TRBV5-6 and TRBJ1-2, the full variable domain reads DAGVTQSPTHLIKTRGQQVTLRCSPKSGHDTVSWYQQALGQGPQFIFQYYEEEERQRGNFPDRFSGHQFPNYSSELNVNALLLGDSALYLCASSLATIQGTSGYTFGSGTRLTVV.

The chain couples TRBV5-5 to TRBJ2-7; the match to TRBD1 covers 9 bases. The CDR3 runs 14 residues. In germline, CDR1 is SGHKS, CDR2 YYEKEE (reference sequence). V gave up 4 bases and J gave up 3 bases; unmatched junction bases: 5. CDR3 loop: CASSHGQGSYEQYF. The CDR3 DNA follows: TGTGCCAGCAGCCATGGACAGGGGAGCTACGAGCAGTACTTC.

This clone qualifies as medium-sized. The CDR3 nucleotides are TGTGCCAGCAGCTTAAGGCGGGCCAGCAACACAGATACGCAGTATTTT. It codes for CASSLRRASNTDTQYF. The chain recombines TRBV7-3 with TRBJ2-3, with a possible D match to TRBD2 (5 bases). Germline CDR1 SGHTA, CDR2 FQGTGA. The CDR3 spans 16 residues. Between the trimmed V and J ends, which lost 1 base and 2 bases, there was a span of 13 bases.

This clone appeared a few times. The chain links TRBV7-3 to TRBJ1-1, with D unresolved. V was cut by 2 bases and J by 1 base, with 5 bases left in between. This CDR3 comprises 13 residues. Germline assignment: CDR1 SGHTA and CDR2 FQGTGA. CDR3 in amino acids: CASSLQSNTEAFF. The CDR3 coding sequence is TGTGCCAGCAGCTTACAATCGAACACTGAAGCTTTCTTT.

The chain's CDR3 is CASSRLEGTEAFF. The CDR3 DNA sequence: TGTGCCAGCAGTCGTCTGGAGGGGACTGAAGCTTTCTTT. The chain links TRBV2 to TRBJ1-1, with a weak D call TRBD1 (5 bases). Germline CDR1 SNHLY, CDR2 FYNNEI. The CDR3 runs 13 residues. The ends were cut back, 5 bases at V and 5 bases at J, with 12 bases in the middle. Supplemented by reference TRBV2 and TRBJ1-1, the full variable domain reads EPEVTQTPSHQVTQMGQEVILRCVPISNHLYFYWYRQILGQKVEFLVSFYNNEISEKSEIFDDQFSVERPDGSNFTLKIRSTKLEDSAMYFCASSRLEGTEAFFGQGTRLTVV.

This chain uses TRBV27 with TRBJ2-1, with D perhaps TRBD2 (6 bases). This CDR3 has 14 amino acids. CDR1 and CDR2 (germline): MNHEY, SMNVEV (reference sequence). V was clipped by 4 bases and J by 3 bases, with 10 bases between them. CDR3 sequence: CASSSPGLYNEQFF. CDR3 in DNA: TGTGCCAGCAGTTCCCCGGGACTCTACAATGAGCAGTTCTTC.

The V gene is TRBV6-1, the J gene TRBJ1-2; 9 nucleotides line up with TRBD1. The CDR3 sequence is 13 residues long. Looked up from germline, CDR1 is MNHNS and CDR2 is SASEGT. Trimming removed 8 bases from V and 3 bases from J; junction bases left unmatched: 4. The CDR3 is CASAGQGHYGYTF. The CDR3 DNA reads as TGTGCCAGCGCGGGACAGGGCCACTATGGCTACACCTTC.

The rearrangement joins TRBV25-1 to TRBJ1-2; D is unclear. The CDR3 extends over 16 amino acids. Germline V gene lookup returns CDR1 MGHDK and CDR2 SYGVNS. V lost 1 base and J 4 bases, leaving 16 bases between the germline ends. CDR3: CASSEFASGWSYGYTF. CDR3 nucleotides: TGTGCCAGCAGTGAATTCGCTAGCGGGTGGAGCTATGGCTACACCTTC.

The table lists this clone with a few counts. This chain joins TRBV7-9 and TRBJ1-1, with D possibly matching TRBD1 (6 bases). Germline CDR1 and CDR2: SEHNR and FQNEAQ (reference sequence). The V end was cut by 5 bases, the J end by 1 base, with 11 bases between. The CDR3 length is 14 residues. The chain's CDR3 is CASSPGTTNTEAFF. DNA for the CDR3: TGTGCCAGCAGCCCGGGGACAACGAACACTGAAGCTTTCTTT.

A word on this clone: A read error may produce the germline difference seen at one junction end. J is TRBJ1-1 and V is TRBV28; 9 nucleotides line up with TRBD1. The CDR3 is made up of 16 amino acids. Germline CDR1 is MDHEN and CDR2 is SYDVKM. The DNA for the CDR3 is TGTGCCAGCGGTTTCGGGACAGGGAAGAATTTTGCTGAAGCTTTCTTT. This sequence encodes CASGFGTGKNFAEAFF.

The chain employs TRBV28 and TRBJ2-5, with D perhaps matching TRBD1 (6 bases). Deletions cut 2 bases from V and 7 bases from J, with 17 bases between. CDR1 and CDR2 from the germline V gene are MDHEN and SYDVKM. The CDR3 totals 15 residues. As DNA, the CDR3 is TGTGCCAGCAGTTTAACTTTGGGGCAGGGGTGGACCCAGTACTTC. Encoded protein: CASSLTLGQGWTQYF.